Below, 6 T cell receptor beta chains from the same sample are listed, as sequenced in a study of T cells after yellow fever vaccination. MiXCR, run by TCRdb on the 5' RACE reads, gives a single entry per CDR3 protein. The sample lists nearly 550,000 distinct CDR3 sequences; about a fifth were seen once. Sample: PBMCs, taken 15 days after the yellow fever booster vaccination. All receptors come from a man aged 25 to 40 who received the YFV17D yellow fever vaccine.

This clonotype was picked up a small number of times. The chain employs TRBV6-6 and TRBJ2-2; no clear D gene. This CDR3 has 13 amino acids. V lost 6 bases and J 5 bases, leaving 10 bases between the germline ends. CDR1 and CDR2 from the germline V gene are MNHNY and SVGAGI (reference sequence). The CDR3 protein is CASSDAYTGELFF. DNA for the CDR3: TGTGCCAGCAGCGATGCTTATACCGGGGAGCTGTTTTTT.

This clonotype has just a few counts. V gene TRBV5-6 combines with J gene TRBJ2-1, with D possibly matching TRBD1 (7 bases). Trimming left V 0 bases short and J 5 bases short, with 15 bases between. From germline, CDR1 is SGHDT and CDR2 YYEEEE. The CDR3 spans 16 residues. The CDR3 DNA reads as TGTGCCAGCAGCTTGGAGACAGGGCCGGGGGACAATGAGCAGTTCTTC. Protein: CASSLETGPGDNEQFF.

A few counts support this clonotype. This rearrangement joins TRBV5-1 to TRBJ2-3, with D uncertain. Germline V gene data show CDR1 as SGHRS and CDR2 as YFSETQ. CDR3 length: 15 residues. V was pared by 5 bases and J by 1 base, with 14 bases between. The CDR3 spells CASRLGPLGTDTQYF. The DNA for the CDR3 is TGCGCCAGCAGGTTAGGACCCTTGGGCACAGATACGCAGTATTTT.

This clonotype was seen a few times. This rearrangement joins TRBV20-1 to TRBJ2-5; D unclear. The V end lost 5 bases, the J end lost 4 bases, and 5 bases lay between the germline ends. From germline, CDR1 is DFQATT and CDR2 SNEGSKA (reference sequence). The CDR3 length is 10 residues. The CDR3 loop is CSAYSETQYF. The CDR3 region has the DNA TGCAGTGCTTACTCAGAGACCCAGTACTTC.

This clonotype was seen ten or more times. This chain links TRBV5-1 with TRBJ2-2; the match to TRBD1 covers 8 bases. Trimming at V came to 6 bases and at J to 6 bases, leaving 13 bases not matched to a gene. The germline CDR1 and CDR2 sequences are SGHRS and YFSETQ. The CDR3 runs to 16 residues. CDR3 amino acids: CASNGQGNTVSGELFF. The CDR3 nucleotides are TGCGCCAGCAATGGACAGGGAAATACTGTATCCGGGGAGCTGTTTTTT.

In its sample, this clonotype was seen a few times. The CDR3 is CASSLALPTQYF. CDR3 nucleotide sequence: TGTGCCAGCAGTTTGGCCCTCCCTACGCAGTATTTT. J is TRBJ2-3 and V is TRBV12-3 or TRBV12-4; D uncertain. The CDR3 runs to 12 residues. V lost 3 bases and J 8 bases, leaving 9 bases between the germline ends.